Each of the 6 T cell receptor beta chains below was sequenced from the same sample in a study of PD-L1 blockade in urothelial cancer. Described time point: pretreatment peripheral blood. Clones were read by immunoSEQ multiplex PCR, and TCRdb kept only the in-frame ones, dropping some. Among tens of thousands of clones listed, 90% were seen once. The specimen was PBMCs, collected around atezolizumab (anti-PD-L1) treatment. Receptors were obtained from a man between 60 and 70 years old with urothelial cancer.

The rearrangement uses TRBV6-5 and TRBJ1-1; 7 bases map to TRBD1. In germline, CDR1 is MNHEY, CDR2 SVGAGI. The CDR3 contains 13 residues. J lost 3 bases, V lost 4 bases, and 2 bases had no gene match. The CDR3 spells CASSSTGDTEAFF. As DNA, the CDR3 is TGTGCCAGCAGTTCCACAGGGGACACTGAAGCTTTCTTT.

V usage is TRBV6-1 and J usage is TRBJ2-7; TRBD2 matches 7 bases. There are 15 residues in the CDR3. Trimming at V came to 8 bases and at J to 2 bases, leaving 12 bases not matched to a gene. Per the germline V gene, CDR1 is MNHNS and CDR2 is SASEGT. CDR3 region: CASGFLAAGAYEQYF. The CDR3 DNA reads as TGTGCCAGCGGTTTTCTAGCGGCCGGTGCCTACGAGCAGTACTTC.

This clone has a single count. This chain uses TRBV5-4 with TRBJ1-4, with 9 bases aligning to TRBD1. The CDR3 runs to 15 residues. Germline CDR1 reads SGHNT; CDR2 reads YYREEE (reference sequence). J gave up 3 bases and V 4 bases, and 4 bases lay outside the gene matches. The CDR3 loop reads CASSARTGANEKLFF. The CDR3 region has the DNA TGTGCCAGCAGCGCTAGGACAGGGGCTAATGAAAAACTGTTTTTT.

The chain links TRBV19 to TRBJ1-2; 9 bases line up with TRBD1. V trimming: 3 bases; J trimming: 7 bases; junction bases outside the gene matches: 6. The germline CDR1 and CDR2 sequences are LNHDA and SQIVND (reference sequence). CDR3 length: 14 residues. CDR3 amino acids: CASSISDRGGGYTF. CDR3 bases: TGTGCCAGTAGTATCTCGGACAGGGGAGGTGGCTACACCTTC.

The chain joins TRBV6-5 to TRBJ2-7, with TRBD2 matching 8 bases. Germline CDR1 MNHEY, CDR2 SVGAGI. Germline trimming cut 5 bases from V and 2 bases from J; bases unmatched to any gene: 5. The CDR3 consists of 14 residues. CDR3 protein: CASSANGGAYEQYF. In nucleotides, the CDR3 is TGTGCCAGCAGTGCCAACGGGGGGGCCTACGAGCAGTACTTC.

This sequence joins TRBV2 and TRBJ1-4; 7 nucleotides align to TRBD1. In germline, CDR1 is SNHLY, CDR2 FYNNEI. This CDR3 contains 16 residues. V gave up 4 bases and J gave up 3 bases; unmatched junction bases: 8. The CDR3 region is CASSGLSDRANEKLFF. The CDR3 region has the DNA TGTGCCAGCAGTGGATTAAGCGACAGGGCTAATGAAAAACTGTTTTTT. Full variable domain (outside the CDR3, taken from reference TRBV2 and TRBJ1-4): EPEVTQTPSHQVTQMGQEVILRCVPISNHLYFYWYRQILGQKVEFLVSFYNNEISEKSEIFDDQFSVERPDGSNFTLKIRSTKLEDSAMYFCASSGLSDRANEKLFFGSGTQLSVL.